This T cell receptor beta chain was sequenced in a study of CD8 T cells in ankylosing spondylitis. V gave up 5 bases and J gave up 1 base; unmatched junction bases: 8. This CDR3 has 16 residues. Per the germline V gene, CDR1 is LNHDA and CDR2 is SQIVND (reference sequence). TCRdb re-derived calls from the 5' RACE reads in MiXCR, one entry per CDR3 protein. The sample consists of approximately 400,000 distinct CDR3 sequences, 17% of them appearing once. Findings and limits, study-wide: Within ankylosing spondylitis blood, a TCR beta motif made up of roughly eight highly homologous variants appeared to be characteristic.

This clonotype has just a few counts. The antigen is not known. The chain recombines TRBV19 with TRBJ1-1; 9 bases are a match to TRBD1. The sequenced sample was blood, either unsorted or a sorted T cell fraction (not recorded which). This TCR came from a male donor with ankylosing spondylitis. The CDR3 coding sequence is TGTGCCAGTAGTCGCGGACAGGGGACAAGGAACACTGAAGCTTTCTTT. Translating gives CASSRGQGTRNTEAFF.